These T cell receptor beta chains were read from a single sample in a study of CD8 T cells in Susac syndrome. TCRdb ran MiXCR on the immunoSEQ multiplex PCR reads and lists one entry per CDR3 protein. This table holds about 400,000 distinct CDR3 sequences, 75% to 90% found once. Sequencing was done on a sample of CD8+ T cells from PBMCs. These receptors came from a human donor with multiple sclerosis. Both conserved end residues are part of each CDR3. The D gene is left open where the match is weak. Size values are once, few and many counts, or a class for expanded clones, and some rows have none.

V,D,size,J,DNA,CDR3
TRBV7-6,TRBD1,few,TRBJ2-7,TGTGCCAGCAGCCAGCATCCGGGACAGTACGAGCAGTACTTC,CASSQHPGQYEQYF
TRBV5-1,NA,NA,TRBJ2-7,TGCGCCAGCAGCACGGGACCTGGTCTGGACGAGCAGTACTTC,CASSTGPGLDEQYF
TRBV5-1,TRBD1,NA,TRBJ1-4,TGCGCCAGCAGCTCGGGACAGGAGAATGAAAAACTGTTTTTT,CASSSGQENEKLFF
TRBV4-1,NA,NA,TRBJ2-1,TGCGCCAGCAGCCAAGATAGAACTAGTGGCCATGAGCAGTTCTTC,CASSQDRTSGHEQFF
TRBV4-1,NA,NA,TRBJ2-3,TGCGCCAGCAGCCAAGAGTCTAGCGCCCCCCAGTATTTT,CASSQESSAPQYF
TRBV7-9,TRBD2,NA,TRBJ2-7,TGTGCCAGCAGCCCCGATCTAGCGGGAGGAAGCTCCTACGAGCAGTACTTC,CASSPDLAGGSSYEQYF
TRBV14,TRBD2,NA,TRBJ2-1,TGTGCCAGCAGCCAAGGGACTAGCGGCCCCCCTGAGCAGTTCTTC,CASSQGTSGPPEQFF
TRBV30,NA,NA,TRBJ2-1,TGTGCCTGGACCAGGGGCAATGAGCAGTTCTTC,CAWTRGNEQFF
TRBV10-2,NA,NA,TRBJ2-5,TGCGCCAGCAGGACAACAGGGCCCCAAGAGACCCAGTACTTC,CASRTTGPQETQYF
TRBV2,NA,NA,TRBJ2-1,TGTGCCAGCAGTGAAGGCCCACCGGAGCAGTTCTTC,CASSEGPPEQFF
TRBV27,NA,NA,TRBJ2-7,TGTGCCAGCAGTCCGGGGACTGGCTGGTACGAGCAGTACTTC,CASSPGTGWYEQYF
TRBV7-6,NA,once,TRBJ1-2,TGTGCCAGCAGCTCACCCCCCGACTATGGCTACACCTTC,CASSSPPDYGYTF
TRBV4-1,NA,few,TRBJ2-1,TGCGCCAGCAGCCAAGAATTTCGAACAGGGGAGGATGAGCAGTTCTTC,CASSQEFRTGEDEQFF
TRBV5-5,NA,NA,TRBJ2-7,TGTGCCAGCAATTCCAGGGATGGCGAGCAGTACTTC,CASNSRDGEQYF
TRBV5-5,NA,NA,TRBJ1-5,TGTGCCAGCAGCGGCGGGACGGGGAGCAATCAGCCCCAGCATTTT,CASSGGTGSNQPQHF
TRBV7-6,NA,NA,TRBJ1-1,TGTGCCAGCAGCTTAGGAGCAGTGAACACTGAAGCTTTCTTT,CASSLGAVNTEAFF
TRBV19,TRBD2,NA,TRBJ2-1,TGTGCCAGTAGAGGACTAGCGCCTTACAATGAGCAGTTCTTC,CASRGLAPYNEQFF
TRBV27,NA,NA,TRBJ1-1,TGTGCCAGCAGTTTATCGTACTGGACTGCGAACACTGAAGCTTTCTTT,CASSLSYWTANTEAFF
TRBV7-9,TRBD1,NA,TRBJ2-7,TGTGCCAGCAGCTCCACCGATCTCCGGGACAGGGTCTACGAGCAGTACTTC,CASSSTDLRDRVYEQYF
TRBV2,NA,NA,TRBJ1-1,TGTGCCAGCTTGGAAACTCGGGGGAACACTGAAGCTTTCTTT,CASLETRGNTEAFF
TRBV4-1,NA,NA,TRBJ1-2,TGCGCCAGCAGCCCGGGAGGAGCGGCCGCTAACTATGGCTACACCTTC,CASSPGGAAANYGYTF
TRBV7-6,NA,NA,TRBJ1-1,TGTGCCAGCAGTTGGGAAGGGAGTGAAGCTTTCTTT,CASSWEGSEAFF
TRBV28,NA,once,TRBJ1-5,TGTGCCAGCAGTTTACTGGACGGTAATCAGCCCCAGCATTTT,CASSLLDGNQPQHF
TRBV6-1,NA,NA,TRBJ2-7,TGTGCCAGCAGCGACAGGCGTAACCCCTACGAGCAGTACTTC,CASSDRRNPYEQYF
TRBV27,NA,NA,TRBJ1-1,TGTGCCAGCAGTTTGGTGGGGGGCCTGCACACTGAAGCTTTCTTT,CASSLVGGLHTEAFF
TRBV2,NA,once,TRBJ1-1,TGTGCCAGCTCCGGCTCCCCTAACAGGGAATTATGGACTGAAGCTTTCTTT,CASSGSPNRELWTEAFF
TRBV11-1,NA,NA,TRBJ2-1,TGTGCCAGCAGCTTAGTTCCCTTTAATGAGCAGTTCTTC,CASSLVPFNEQFF
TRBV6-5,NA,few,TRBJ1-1,TGTGCCAGCAGTTTGGGGGGGACCGTTGACACTGAAGCTTTCTTT,CASSLGGTVDTEAFF
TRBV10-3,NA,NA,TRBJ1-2,TGTGCCATCGCTGGAGGGGCCTATGGCTACACCTTC,CAIAGGAYGYTF
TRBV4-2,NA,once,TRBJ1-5,TGTGCCAGCAGCCAATATGTAGGGGGCAATCAGCCCCAGCATTTT,CASSQYVGGNQPQHF
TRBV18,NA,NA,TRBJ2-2,TGTGCCAGCTCACCAAACCAAAAGCGCACCGGGGAGCTGTTTTTT,CASSPNQKRTGELFF
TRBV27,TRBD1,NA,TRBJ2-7,TGTGCCAGCAGTTTCACCGGGACAGGGCCCTACGAGCAGTACTTC,CASSFTGTGPYEQYF
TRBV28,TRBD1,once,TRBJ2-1,TGTGCCAGCAGTTCTCCCCACCTGCCAGACAGGGCCACCTACAATGAGCAGTTCTTC,CASSSPHLPDRATYNEQFF
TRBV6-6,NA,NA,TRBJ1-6,TGTGCCAGCAGTCCCTCCCAATATAATTCACCCCTCCACTTT,CASSPSQYNSPLHF
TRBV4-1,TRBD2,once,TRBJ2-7,TGCGCCAGCAGCCATTCACCGGGACTAGGTTCCTACGAGCAGTACTTC,CASSHSPGLGSYEQYF
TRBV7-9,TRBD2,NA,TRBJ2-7,TGTGCCAGCACCTCAGGGGGAGCGGGAGGCTTGGACGAGCAGTACTTC,CASTSGGAGGLDEQYF
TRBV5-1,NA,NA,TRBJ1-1,TGCGCCAGCAGCTTGATTGAGTCAGGCGGGACTGAAGCTTTCTTT,CASSLIESGGTEAFF
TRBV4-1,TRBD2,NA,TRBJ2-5,TGCGCCAGCAGCCAAGTGCGGGGGGGAGAGACCCAGTACTTC,CASSQVRGGETQYF
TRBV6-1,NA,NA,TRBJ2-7,TGTGCCAGCAGACACCGGGACGGCACCTACGAGCAGTACTTC,CASRHRDGTYEQYF
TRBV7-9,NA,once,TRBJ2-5,TGTGCCAGCATGCTTGATGCAGAGACCCAGTACTTC,CASMLDAETQYF
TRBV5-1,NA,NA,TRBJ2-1,TGCGCCAGCAGCCGGAGCTTTGATGAGCAGTTCTTC,CASSRSFDEQFF
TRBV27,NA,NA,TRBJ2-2,TGTGCCAGCAGTTTCGAGAGGGATACCGGGGAGCTGTTTTTT,CASSFERDTGELFF
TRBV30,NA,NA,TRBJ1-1,TGTGCCTGGAGTCTCCGGGACATAATGAACACTGAAGCTTTCTTT,CAWSLRDIMNTEAFF
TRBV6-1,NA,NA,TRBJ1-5,TGTGCCAGCACCAGACCACGGGGGGCTAACCAGCCCCAGCATTTT,CASTRPRGANQPQHF
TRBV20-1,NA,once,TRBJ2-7,TGCAGTGCTAGGGGGACCGAGCACAACTACGAGCAGTACTTC,CSARGTEHNYEQYF
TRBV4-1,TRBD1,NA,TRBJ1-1,TGCGCCAGCAGCCCTTCCCCAGGGGGCGGGGGCACTGAAGCTTTCTTT,CASSPSPGGGGTEAFF
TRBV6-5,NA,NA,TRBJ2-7,TGTGCCAGCAGTTACAGTGGGGAATCCTACGAGCAGTACTTC,CASSYSGESYEQYF
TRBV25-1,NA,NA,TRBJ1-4,TGTGCCAGCAGTGGGACGCCAAACCCTGCAACTAATGAAAAACTGTTTTTT,CASSGTPNPATNEKLFF
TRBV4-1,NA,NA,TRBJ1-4,TGCGCCAGCAGCCCAGACGGCCCCAATGAAAAACTGTTTTTT,CASSPDGPNEKLFF
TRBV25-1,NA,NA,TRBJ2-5,TGTGCCAGCGTCCCCCCGAGTGTTAGAGGGGAGACCCAGTACTTC,CASVPPSVRGETQYF
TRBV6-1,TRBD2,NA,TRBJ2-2,TGTGCCAGCAGTGAAATAGCGGGATCTTCCGGGGAGCTGTTTTTT,CASSEIAGSSGELFF
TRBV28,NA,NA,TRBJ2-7,TGTGCCAGCAGTCCCAGGGGCAGGGACGAGCAGTACTTC,CASSPRGRDEQYF
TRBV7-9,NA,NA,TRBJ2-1,TGTGCCAGCAGCTTAGACCAGTCGGAGGATGAGCAGTTCTTC,CASSLDQSEDEQFF
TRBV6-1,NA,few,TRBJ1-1,TGTGCCAGCAGCCCCTTCGGAGGGGGCACTGAAGCTTTCTTT,CASSPFGGGTEAFF
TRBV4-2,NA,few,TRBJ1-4,TGTGCCAGCAGCCAAGATAGAGAGCTTAATGAAAAACTGTTTTTT,CASSQDRELNEKLFF
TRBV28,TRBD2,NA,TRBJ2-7,TGTGCCAGCAAAAGGAGGAGCGGGACTTCCTACGAGCAGTACTTC,CASKRRSGTSYEQYF
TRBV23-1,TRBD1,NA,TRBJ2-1,TGCGCCAGCAGTCTGCCGGACAGGGTCTCCTACAATGAGCAGTTCTTC,CASSLPDRVSYNEQFF
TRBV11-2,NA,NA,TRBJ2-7,TGTGCCAGCAGCTCCCCCTCGGGGAAGGACGACGAGCAGTACTTC,CASSSPSGKDDEQYF
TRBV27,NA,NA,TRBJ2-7,TGTGCCAGCAGTTTACAACAGGGGGGGGAGCAGTACTTC,CASSLQQGGEQYF
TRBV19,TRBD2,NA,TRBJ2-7,TGTGCCACCCTAGCGGGGCCAGGCGAGCAGTACTTC,CATLAGPGEQYF